These T cell receptor beta chains were read from a single sample in a study of control samples from healthy donors and cancer patients. Data came from immunoSEQ multiplex PCR; TCRdb stores just in-frame clones and leaves some out. The sample has some 120,000 clones; approximately 93% are singletons. Sequencing was carried out using blood. The receptors originated from a man aged 25 to 40 in good health. CDR3s include the opening cysteine and the closing phenylalanine or tryptophan. Fields, in order: D gene, V gene, clone size, J gene, CDR3 DNA, CDR3 protein. D genes are given only for firm matches. Part of the rows lack a size; the others show once, few, many or a class for expanded clones.

D: TRBD2
V: TRBV27
size: .
J: TRBJ2-3
DNA: TGTGCCAGCAGTTTCGGACTAGCGGGCACAGATACGCAGTATTTT
CDR3: CASSFGLAGTDTQYF

D: .
V: TRBV6-5
size: .
J: TRBJ2-3
DNA: TGTGCCACCCTCCGGGTCCCCACAGATACGCAGTATTTT
CDR3: CATLRVPTDTQYF

D: .
V: TRBV11-2
size: .
J: TRBJ1-6
DNA: TGTGCCAGCAGCCCTGGACCCCCACCCCTCCACTTT
CDR3: CASSPGPPPLHF

D: .
V: TRBV7-9
size: .
J: TRBJ2-2
DNA: TGTGCGCAGGCAGGGGCGCCAGTTTTCGACACCGGGGAGCTGTTTTTT
CDR3: CAQAGAPVFDTGELFF

D: .
V: TRBV7-9
size: .
J: TRBJ2-6
DNA: TGTGCCAGCAGCTTAGTTTGGGGGGCTGGGGCCAACGTCCTGACTTTC
CDR3: CASSLVWGAGANVLTF

D: .
V: TRBV27
size: .
J: TRBJ1-1
DNA: TGTGCCAGCAGTTTATCCCGATCGAACACTGAAGCTTTCTTT
CDR3: CASSLSRSNTEAFF

D: TRBD1
V: TRBV5-1
size: .
J: TRBJ1-6
DNA: TGCGCCAGCAGCCCCGGGGACAGGGATAATTCACCCCTCCACTTT
CDR3: CASSPGDRDNSPLHF

D: .
V: TRBV19
size: .
J: TRBJ1-5
DNA: TGTGCCAGTAGTATAGAGGTTAGGCAGCCCCAGCATTTT
CDR3: CASSIEVRQPQHF

D: .
V: TRBV7-2
size: .
J: TRBJ2-1
DNA: TGTGCCAGCAGCTTACTAGCTGGGAATGAGCAGTTCTTC
CDR3: CASSLLAGNEQFF

D: .
V: TRBV20-1
size: .
J: TRBJ2-7
DNA: TGCAGTGCGGGCCACTACGAGCAGTACTTC
CDR3: CSAGHYEQYF

D: .
V: TRBV28
size: .
J: TRBJ1-1
DNA: TGTGCCAGCAGTTTGGAACAGGGAGTTATGAACACTGAAGCTTTCTTT
CDR3: CASSLEQGVMNTEAFF

D: .
V: TRBV28
size: .
J: TRBJ1-1
DNA: TGTGCCAGCAGGTCTCCGGGACAATGGACTGAAGCTTTCTTT
CDR3: CASRSPGQWTEAFF

D: .
V: TRBV2
size: .
J: TRBJ2-5
DNA: TGTGCCAGCATGGGGCCAGAAGGGGAGACCCAGTACTTC
CDR3: CASMGPEGETQYF

D: TRBD2
V: TRBV6-1
size: once
J: TRBJ2-1
DNA: TGTGCCAGCAGTGAAGTACTAGCGGGGGAGGGTGAGCAGTTCTTC
CDR3: CASSEVLAGEGEQFF

D: .
V: TRBV27
size: few
J: TRBJ1-6
DNA: TGTGCCAGCAGTACCGGAGGTAATTCACCCCTCCACTTT
CDR3: CASSTGGNSPLHF

D: .
V: TRBV9
size: .
J: TRBJ2-1
DNA: TGTGCCAGCAGCGCCGTGGGGAACAATGAGCAGTTCTTC
CDR3: CASSAVGNNEQFF

D: TRBD1
V: TRBV5-6
size: .
J: TRBJ1-5
DNA: TGTGCCAGCAGCTCCCAGGGGACAGGGGGATGGAGTAGCAATCAGCCCCAGCATTTT
CDR3: CASSSQGTGGWSSNQPQHF

D: .
V: TRBV19
size: .
J: TRBJ2-6
DNA: TGTGCCAGTAGTTTTACGGGGGGCCCCCAAGGGGCCAACGTCCTGACTTTC
CDR3: CASSFTGGPQGANVLTF

D: .
V: TRBV5-1
size: .
J: TRBJ1-2
DNA: TGCGCCAGCAGCTTACAGGAGGGCCTCCGGGGCTATGGCTACACCTTC
CDR3: CASSLQEGLRGYGYTF

D: TRBD1
V: TRBV5-1
size: .
J: TRBJ1-5
DNA: TGCGCCAGCAGCAATCCCCCCCCGGGACAGGGGCCCAATCAGCCCCAGCATTTT
CDR3: CASSNPPPGQGPNQPQHF

D: .
V: TRBV19
size: once
J: TRBJ1-2
DNA: TGTGCCAGTAAACCCGCGTTGGGCTATGGCTACACCTTC
CDR3: CASKPALGYGYTF

D: .
V: TRBV3-1/TRBV3-2
size: .
J: TRBJ2-2
DNA: TGTGCCAGCAGCCAAGTTCCCGGAACGGGGGAGCTGTTTTTT
CDR3: CASSQVPGTGELFF

D: TRBD1
V: TRBV30
size: .
J: TRBJ1-5
DNA: TGTGCCTGGAGCCCGGGACAGGGCCCCAATCAGCCCCAGCATTTT
CDR3: CAWSPGQGPNQPQHF

D: .
V: TRBV21-1
size: .
J: TRBJ1-1
DNA: TGTGCCAGCAGCTCCCGACGCCGTTTAGGGACTGAAGCTTTCTTT
CDR3: CASSSRRRLGTEAFF

D: TRBD1
V: TRBV9
size: .
J: TRBJ1-2
DNA: TGTGCCAGCGGTAATCCCAGGGGGGGCGGCTACACCTTC
CDR3: CASGNPRGGGYTF

D: TRBD1
V: TRBV7-6
size: .
J: TRBJ1-1
DNA: TGTGCCAGCAGCTTAGTAGGGGGACAGGAAGCTTTCTTT
CDR3: CASSLVGGQEAFF

D: TRBD2
V: TRBV11-2
size: once
J: TRBJ2-2
DNA: TGTGCCAGCAGCTTACTGGCGGGGGGGCCCGGGGAGCTGTTTTTT
CDR3: CASSLLAGGPGELFF

D: TRBD1
V: TRBV24-1
size: .
J: TRBJ2-3
DNA: TGTGCCACCAGTGACAACAGGGGTATCATCACAGATACGCAGTATTTT
CDR3: CATSDNRGIITDTQYF

D: .
V: TRBV6-6
size: .
J: TRBJ1-2
DNA: TGTGCCAGCGAACCGGGGGGCTGGGATGGCTACACCTTC
CDR3: CASEPGGWDGYTF

D: .
V: TRBV19
size: .
J: TRBJ2-3
DNA: TGTGCCAGTAGTATCCCCGGGGGGCCTGGCACAGATACGCAGTATTTT
CDR3: CASSIPGGPGTDTQYF

D: .
V: TRBV6-1
size: .
J: TRBJ1-3
DNA: TGTGCCAGCAGTGAAGGGTTCTCTGGAAACACCATATATTTT
CDR3: CASSEGFSGNTIYF

D: .
V: TRBV6-5
size: .
J: TRBJ1-5
DNA: TGTGCCAGCAATCTAGGAGGGCCCCAGCATTTT
CDR3: CASNLGGPQHF

D: .
V: TRBV21-1
size: .
J: TRBJ1-1
DNA: TGTGCCAGCCCCACAGATAACACTGAAGCTTTCTTT
CDR3: CASPTDNTEAFF

D: .
V: TRBV5-1
size: .
J: TRBJ1-1
DNA: TGCGCCAGCAGCCAGAACACTGAAGCTTTCTTT
CDR3: CASSQNTEAFF

D: .
V: TRBV25-1
size: once
J: TRBJ1-4
DNA: TGTGCCAGCAGGTTGCGGGGGTACAATGAAAAACTGTTTTTT
CDR3: CASRLRGYNEKLFF

D: .
V: TRBV2
size: .
J: TRBJ1-2
DNA: TGTGCCAGCAGTGAACCCCGACAAGGGGCGGAAGGCTACACCTTC
CDR3: CASSEPRQGAEGYTF

D: TRBD2
V: TRBV10-3
size: .
J: TRBJ2-3
DNA: TGTGCCATCAGTGATCTGGGCGGGGGGACAGATACGCAGTATTTT
CDR3: CAISDLGGGTDTQYF

D: .
V: TRBV24-1
size: .
J: TRBJ1-2
DNA: TGTGCCACCAGTGACCCCAAGAGATATAGGCCCGAGACCGGTCTGGGTGGCTACACCTTC
CDR3: CATSDPKRYRPETGLGGYTF

D: .
V: TRBV27
size: .
J: TRBJ2-7
DNA: TGTGCCAGCAGTCCCCAAGACAGACGCCAAGGAGAGCAGTACTTC
CDR3: CASSPQDRRQGEQYF

D: .
V: TRBV21-1
size: .
J: TRBJ2-5
DNA: TGTGCCAGCGTTTGCCCCCCAGGGAGGGAACAAGAGACCCAGTACTTC
CDR3: CASVCPPGREQETQYF

D: .
V: TRBV9
size: .
J: TRBJ1-1
DNA: TGTGCCAGCAGCCCTCGGACCCGCCAGGACACTGAAGCTTTCTTT
CDR3: CASSPRTRQDTEAFF